This T cell receptor (beta chain) comes out of a study of graft-versus-host responses after intestinal transplantation. Turning to this clone: Its antigen remains unknown.

This CDR3 spans 15 amino acids. From germline, CDR1 is SNHLY and CDR2 FYNNEI. V lost 5 bases to trimming and J lost 4 bases; unmatched junction nucleotides: 7. Produced via immunoSEQ multiplex PCR; TCRdb's table is partial and in-frame only. The data contain 90,000 to 150,000 clones, roughly 96% of them singletons. This TCR was recovered from a human donor who received an intestinal transplant. This specimen was unstimulated CD8+ T cells sorted from spleen or lymph node cells, taken before intestinal transplant. The chain recombines TRBV2 with TRBJ2-1, with 8 bases that match TRBD1. The CDR3, as DNA: TGTGCCAGCAGTCAGGGGGCCGGGGTGTACAATGAGCAGTTCTTC. This codes for CASSQGAGVYNEQFF.